Following are 27 T cell receptor beta chains from one sample sequenced in a study of cytomegalovirus exposure and HLA in healthy donors. The PCR contained 60 Vbeta and 13 Jbeta primers. This table comes from immunoSEQ multiplex PCR, and its TCRdb copy is limited to in-frame clones, with some not included. The table lists more than 100,000 clones, 75% to 80% of them singletons. Sequencing was carried out using PBMCs. Every receptor here comes from a male donor in good health and CMV-seronegative.

The rearrangement joins TRBV7-8 to TRBJ1-2; tentatively, D is TRBD1 (6 bases). This CDR3 comprises 15 residues. Between the trimmed V and J ends, which lost 4 bases and 6 bases, there was a span of 18 bases. The V gene's germline CDR1 is SGHVS and CDR2 FQNEAQ. The CDR3 nucleotides are TGTGCCAGCAGCTCCCAGCCCGCCAGACAGGATGGCTACACCTTC. This translates into CASSSQPARQDGYTF. The whole variable domain, filled in from reference TRBV7-8 and TRBJ1-2, reads GAGVSQSPRYKVAKRGQDVALRCDPISGHVSLFWYQQALGQGPEFLTYFQNEAQLDKSGLPSDRFFAERPEGSVSTLKIQRTQQEDSAVYLCASSSQPARQDGYTFGSGTRLTVV.

The chain has TRBV11-2 and TRBJ2-7; TRBD1 aligns across 10 bases. The germline V gene encodes CDR1 SGHAT and CDR2 FQNNGV. This CDR3 is 15 amino acids long. Unmatched junction bases numbered 9, after V lost 5 bases and J lost 5 bases. As DNA, the CDR3 is TGTGCCAGCAGCCCCTCGGGACAGGGGTTTGACGAGCAGTACTTC. Translating it yields CASSPSGQGFDEQYF.

The rearrangement joins TRBV6-5 to TRBJ1-1, with TRBD1 matching 8 bases. The CDR3 runs to 14 residues. The germline CDR1 and CDR2 sequences are MNHEY and SVGAGI. V was clipped by 6 bases and J by 3 bases; unmatched bases: 6. The CDR3 coding sequence is TGTGCCAGCAGATCTGGACAGGGCGACACTGAAGCTTTCTTT. Protein product: CASRSGQGDTEAFF.

The rearrangement joins TRBV5-1 to TRBJ2-5; D is unresolved. V was cut by 6 bases and J by 0 bases, with 9 bases left in between. The CDR3 has 13 amino acids. The V gene's germline CDR1 is SGHRS and CDR2 YFSETQ. CDR3 coding DNA: TGCGCCAGCAAAAGAACAGACCAAGAGACCCAGTACTTC. Translating gives CASKRTDQETQYF.

The chain recombines TRBV7-6 with TRBJ2-2; 8 bases are shared with TRBD1. This CDR3 comprises 16 residues. Trimming took 5 bases from V and 2 from J; bases not matched to a gene: 7. Germline CDR1 is SGHVS and CDR2 is FNYEAQ. CDR3 sequence (DNA): TGTGCCAGCAGCCCGAGGACAGGGAGCAACACCGGGGAGCTGTTTTTT. It specifies CASSPRTGSNTGELFF.

This clone was found once. The rearrangement uses TRBV30 and TRBJ1-5; TRBD1 is a possible D gene (5 bases). There are 14 residues in the CDR3. Per the germline V gene, CDR1 is GTSNPN and CDR2 is SVGIG (reference sequence). V lost 5 bases, J lost 3 bases, and 14 bases lay in between. CDR3 sequence: CAWSQGSANQPQHF. CDR3 coding DNA: TGTGCCTGGTCCCAGGGCAGCGCCAATCAGCCCCAGCATTTT.

The chain combines TRBV7-2 with TRBJ2-1; no reliable D call. Trimming shortened V by 1 base and J by 5 bases, and 6 bases separated the two germline ends. CDR3 length equals 13 residues. The germline V gene encodes CDR1 SGHTA and CDR2 FQGNSA. The DNA for the CDR3 is TGTGCCAGCAGCTTAGTATCAGACAATGAGCAGTTCTTC. Its protein is CASSLVSDNEQFF.

The genes are TRBV30 and TRBJ1-2; D remains ambiguous. The germline V gene has CDR1 GTSNPN and CDR2 SVGIG (reference sequence). The V and J ends lost 6 bases and 4 bases respectively, with 18 bases between them. The CDR3 contains 14 residues. CDR3 DNA sequence: TGTGCCTGTCCCCCCGATGGAGGGTTCTATGGCTACACCTTC. This sequence encodes CACPPDGGFYGYTF.

The chain links TRBV29-1 to TRBJ1-1, with D possibly matching TRBD1 (6 bases). Germline values: CDR1 SQVTM, CDR2 ANQGSEA. This CDR3 contains 13 residues. V dropped 3 bases and J dropped 1 base, with 9 bases sitting between them. The CDR3 is CSVEIQGNTEAFF. In DNA form, the CDR3 reads TGCAGCGTTGAGATACAGGGGAACACTGAAGCTTTCTTT.

This clone was detected only a few times. The V gene is TRBV6-6, the J gene TRBJ1-3, with D maybe TRBD1 (5 bases). Between the trimmed V and J ends, which lost 4 bases and 0 bases, there was a span of 13 bases. Germline lookup yields CDR1 MNHNY and CDR2 SVGAGI (reference sequence). CDR3 size: 16 residues. The CDR3 coding sequence is TGTGCCAGCAGTTCCCCCGACAGCCTCTCTGGAAACACCATATATTTT. Protein product: CASSSPDSLSGNTIYF.

The chain is built from TRBV27 and TRBJ2-1; D is undetermined. Trimming took off 4 bases at V and 3 bases at J, with 7 bases between the two ends. The CDR3 contains 13 residues. Germline CDR1 MNHEY, CDR2 SMNVEV (reference sequence). The CDR3, as DNA: TGTGCCAGCAGTTACTCAGGCTACAATGAGCAGTTCTTC. Translated, it gives CASSYSGYNEQFF.

V is TRBV7-2 and J is TRBJ2-7, with D possibly TRBD1 on 6 matching bases. V dropped 5 bases and J dropped 10 bases, with 12 bases sitting between them. Germline-derived CDR1 and CDR2 are SGHTA and FQGNSA. This CDR3 has 11 residues. The CDR3 DNA sequence: TGTGCCAGCAGCGTCGACAGGAATCAGTACTTC. As protein: CASSVDRNQYF.

The gene calls are TRBV11-3 and TRBJ2-6; D is possibly TRBD1 (6 bases). V lost 6 bases, J lost 4 bases, and 19 bases lay in between. Germline V gene lookup returns CDR1 SGHNT and CDR2 YENEEA. This CDR3 comprises 17 residues. The CDR3 is CASRADSSRGGANVLTF. CDR3 DNA: TGTGCCAGCAGAGCGGACAGTTCTAGGGGGGGGGCCAACGTCCTGACTTTC.

The chain couples TRBV11-3 to TRBJ1-2, with 7 bases lining up with TRBD1. The germline V gene has CDR1 SGHNT and CDR2 YENEEA. The CDR3 has 15 residues. The V gene end was trimmed by 2 bases and the J gene end by 8 bases; junction bases not matched to a gene: 11. The CDR3 nucleotides are TGTGCCAGCAGCTTATTCGACAGGGAAGGAGAGGGCTACACCTTC. Its translation: CASSLFDREGEGYTF.

The gene calls are TRBV18 and TRBJ1-3; D unclear. Trimming pared 8 bases from V and 8 bases from J, leaving 16 bases between. This CDR3 is 13 amino acids long. CDR1 KGHSH and CDR2 LQKENI come from the germline V gene. CDR3 protein: CASPAPTGDTIYF. The CDR3 DNA sequence: TGTGCCAGCCCAGCCCCGACCGGGGACACCATATATTTT.

The V and J genes are TRBV7-2 and TRBJ2-7; 11 nucleotides agree with TRBD2. Germline V gives CDR1 SGHTA, CDR2 FQGNSA. The CDR3 is 17 residues long. V lost 3 bases to trimming and J lost 2 bases; unmatched junction nucleotides: 9. CDR3 loop: CASSLRAGTSGPYEQYF. The CDR3 DNA reads as TGTGCCAGCAGCTTGCGAGCCGGGACTAGCGGTCCCTACGAGCAGTACTTC.

The V gene is TRBV10-2, the J gene TRBJ2-2; 7 positions agree with TRBD2. This CDR3 has 14 amino acids. Losses at the gene ends were 7 bases for V and 6 bases for J; bases not matched to a gene: 8. Germline V gene data show CDR1 as WSHSY and CDR2 as SAAADI. The chain's CDR3 is CASTSSGGAGELFF. The DNA of the CDR3 is TGCGCCAGCACTTCCTCGGGGGGAGCCGGGGAGCTGTTTTTT.

The V and J genes are TRBV7-2 and TRBJ1-1; D gene ambiguous. Germline CDR1 is SGHTA and CDR2 is FQGNSA. This CDR3 region has 13 residues. With 1 base removed from V and 2 bases from J, the gap between germline ends came to 5 bases. The CDR3 nucleotides read TGTGCCAGCAGCTTAGACAGCAACACTGAAGCTTTCTTT. Amino acids: CASSLDSNTEAFF.

The rearrangement links TRBV10-3 to TRBJ2-3; 8 bases align to TRBD1. This CDR3 has 18 amino acids. V lost 4 bases to trimming and J lost 2 bases; unmatched junction nucleotides: 14. The germline V gene encodes CDR1 ENHRY and CDR2 SYGVKD. The CDR3: CAISGHTGTGRLTDTQYF. The DNA of the CDR3 is TGTGCCATCAGTGGACACACCGGGACAGGCAGACTCACAGATACGCAGTATTTT.

The chain has TRBV29-1 and TRBJ2-3, with 9 bases fitting TRBD1. Germline CDR1 and CDR2: SQVTM and ANQGSEA. This CDR3 has 14 residues. After removal of 6 bases from V and 0 bases from J, the junction contained 4 bases not matched to a gene. The DNA of the CDR3 is TGCAGCGTGGGACAGGGCCATAGCACAGATACGCAGTATTTT. Translated, it gives CSVGQGHSTDTQYF.

V gene TRBV30 combines with J gene TRBJ1-5; the match to TRBD1 covers 8 bases. Germline V lookup: CDR1 GTSNPN, CDR2 SVGIG (reference sequence). V dropped 6 bases and J dropped 1; count of bases not matched to a gene: 11. The CDR3 is 16 amino acids. CDR3 amino acids: CACQSPRDRSNQPQHF. DNA for the CDR3: TGTGCCTGCCAATCCCCCCGGGACAGGAGCAATCAGCCCCAGCATTTT.

The rearrangement joins TRBV7-2 to TRBJ1-4; 7 positions match TRBD1. The CDR3 has 15 residues. CDR1 is SGHTA and CDR2 is FQGNSA in the germline V gene. Losses at the gene ends were 5 bases for V and 3 bases for J; bases not matched to a gene: 6. Here the CDR3 reads CASSLRQGANEKLFF. For the CDR3, the DNA is TGTGCCAGCAGCCTGAGACAGGGTGCTAATGAAAAACTGTTTTTT.

The rearrangement uses TRBV9 and TRBJ2-5; tentatively, D is TRBD1 (6 bases). V lost 0 bases, J lost 4 bases, and 13 bases lay in between. Germline V gene lookup returns CDR1 SGDLS and CDR2 YYNGEE. This CDR3 contains 15 residues. CDR3 amino acids: CASSVATGPSETQYF. CDR3 bases: TGTGCCAGCAGCGTAGCTACAGGGCCTTCAGAGACCCAGTACTTC. The entire variable domain, with the rest obtained from reference TRBV9 and TRBJ2-5, is as follows: DSGVTQTPKHLITATGQRVTLRCSPRSGDLSVYWYQQSLDQGLQFLIQYYNGEERAKGNILERFSAQQFPDLHSELNLSSLELGDSALYFCASSVATGPSETQYFGPGTRLLVL.

V is TRBV27 and J is TRBJ1-5; D is uncertain. The CDR3 is made up of 14 amino acids. Germline V gene sequence: CDR1 MNHEY, CDR2 SMNVEV (reference sequence). Trimming left V 8 bases short and J 1 base short, with 12 bases between. CDR3 sequence (DNA): TGTGCCAGCGTCGGTGGGCAGAGCAATCAGCCCCAGCATTTT. Translated: CASVGGQSNQPQHF.

J is TRBJ1-6 and V is TRBV12-5; D uncertain. V was trimmed by 7 bases and J by 9 bases, leaving 22 bases between them. CDR1 is LGHNT, CDR2 FRNRAP, per germline. The CDR3 loop spans 16 amino acids. CDR3 coding DNA: TGTGCTAGTGCTCCTTCGGCGACTACCCTGGGTTCACCCCTCCACTTT. Amino acids: CASAPSATTLGSPLHF.

This clone was observed a few times. The chain joins TRBV7-9 to TRBJ1-1; TRBD1 is a possible D gene (5 bases). With 5 bases removed from V and 1 base from J, the gap between germline ends came to 11 bases. CDR1 is SEHNR and CDR2 is FQNEAQ in the germline V gene (reference sequence). The CDR3 spans 14 residues. The CDR3 DNA reads as TGTGCCAGCAGCCTTCAGGGCCCGAACACTGAAGCTTTCTTT. Its translation is CASSLQGPNTEAFF.

This chain uses TRBV18 with TRBJ2-1, with 7 bases matching TRBD2. The CDR3 extends over 16 amino acids. V dropped 0 bases and J dropped 4; count of bases not matched to a gene: 6. Germline V gives CDR1 KGHSH, CDR2 LQKENI. CDR3 in DNA: TGTGCCAGCTCACCACCTCGGGCTAGCGGATACAATGAGCAGTTCTTC. Protein: CASSPPRASGYNEQFF.